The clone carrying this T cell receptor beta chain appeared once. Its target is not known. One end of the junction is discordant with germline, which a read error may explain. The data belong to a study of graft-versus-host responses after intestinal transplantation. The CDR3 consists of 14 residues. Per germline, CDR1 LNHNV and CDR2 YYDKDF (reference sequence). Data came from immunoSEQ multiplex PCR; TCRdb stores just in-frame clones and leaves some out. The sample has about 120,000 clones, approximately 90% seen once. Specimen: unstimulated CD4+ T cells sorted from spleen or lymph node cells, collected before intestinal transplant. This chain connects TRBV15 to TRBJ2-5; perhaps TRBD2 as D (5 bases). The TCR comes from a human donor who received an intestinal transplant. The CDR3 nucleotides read TGTGCCACCAGCACCCGAGGGAACCAAGAGATCCAGTACTTC. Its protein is CATSTRGNQEIQYF.